This T cell receptor (beta chain) was recorded in a study of tumor and adjacent non-tumor tissue in lung cancer. At the level of the study: Samples averaged about 4.2 million productive TCRbeta reads each. Study outcomes and limitations: In normal lung, the top 100 clones were significantly more dominant than in tumor.

A modified ARM-PCR protocol with three rounds of nested PCR amplified TCRbeta. TCRdb reprocessed the multiplex PCR reads via MiXCR and lists one record per CDR3 protein. Of more than 85,000 distinct CDR3 sequences in the sample, 61% were seen once. As regards this clonotype: The antigen is unknown. The junction and the germline gene differ at one end; a read error may be behind it.

RNA was extracted from bulk tissue without any cell sorting. This CDR3 has 13 residues. This receptor was taken from a man in his 70s with non-small cell lung cancer. V gene TRBV12-3 or TRBV12-4 combines with J gene TRBJ1-1; a weak D match, TRBD1 (5 bases). The sample consisted of lung tumor tissue. CDR3 loop: CASNLAGNTEAFF. The CDR3, as DNA: TGTGCCAGCAATTTAGCAGGGAACACTGAGGCTTTCTTT.